This T cell receptor beta chain was obtained from a study of beta chain features in type 1 diabetes (dated 2018 in TCRdb). About the study as a whole: Mean age, gender distribution, total cell number and subset yield did not differ between patients and healthy donors. A total of 90 million to 140 million sorted cells were examined across all samples, and RNA yield correlated strongly with the number of cells per subset. The study compared the TCRB repertoires of sorted circulating CD4+ T cell subsets in recently diagnosed type 1 diabetes patients with those in matched healthy donors. Naive and central memory subsets were obtained from all 30 or so donors, but regulatory and stem cell-like memory subsets were isolated from only 8 patients and 8 healthy donors. General findings and caveats noted by the study authors: Because cDNA was sequenced instead of genomic DNA, highly expressing activated cells could be over-represented, though the groups showed no difference in activation or CD3 levels. PCR may preferentially amplify shorter templates, but because patient and control samples were amplified and corrected together, any resulting skew would affect both groups equally. Patients with type 1 diabetes made fewer insertions and deleted more nucleotides at VDJ recombination sites, implying thymic rearrangement abnormalities. Because small numbers of individuals were included in the HLA sub-analyses, any influence of HLA type on TCRB rearrangement was left unresolved. Naive, central memory and regulatory TCRB repertoires appeared to be more alike among patients than among healthy donors. A moderate but significant shortening of TCRB CDR3 length was observed in type 1 diabetes patients in all four CD4+ subsets.

The High Capacity cDNA Reverse Transcription Kit was used to reverse transcribe all of the isolated RNA, meaning that expressed TCRB transcripts were what got sequenced. Deep immunoSEQ sequencing was performed on naive, central memory and regulatory T cell samples, with an average of roughly 3.6 million total reads per sample. Sorted cells were lysed in RLT buffer and RNA was extracted with DNase-treated RNeasy Micro or Mini kits, depending on cell number. To prevent cross-contamination, every cell subset was processed on its own, while patient and healthy donor samples were processed together. The immunoSEQ multiplex PCR was used to amplify TCRB sequences from cDNA, generating 87-bp fragments that spanned the CDR3 region. Sequencing of the amplicons was done on the Illumina HiSeq platform. Turning to the authors' computational methods: PCR bias was corrected computationally using synthetic template baselines, and reads within Hamming distance 2 were collapsed, with unmergeable singletons discarded. Reads were aligned to IMGT to assign V, D and J genes, CDR3 length, and insertions or deletions at six rearrangement sites. Within each subset, clonotype counts were normalized to the number of sorted cells before true diversity and Gini coefficients were calculated with the tcR R package. Repertoire sharing was quantified using the overlap coefficient calculated on TCRB nucleotide sequences. As a proxy for the pre-selection repertoire, out-of-frame TCRB sequences from naive cells were analyzed. What TCRdb holds here is the immuneACCESS table cut down to in-frame rearrangements. Part of the clones is not present; checked against another copy, under half of the missing clones reflect an unresolved V gene, and the others are unexplained. V and J calls and clone size are copied from that table; D and trimming were computed from the DNA. For this sample there are 350,000 or so clones; 20% appear just once. Together, the top ten hold 0.044% of the sample.

A remark on this clone: Its antigen target is currently unknown. No base qualities exist here, and no much larger clone lies one base off it.

According to the germline V gene, CDR1 reads SGHRS and CDR2 reads YFSETQ. The CDR3 holds 14 amino acids from the cysteine to the phenylalanine. Kept here is only the CDR3 DNA, which spans 42 bases and is read in frame from base 1. Trimmed from V: 5 bases; trimmed from J: 5 bases; junction bases lacking a gene match: 8. Each donor gave one peripheral blood draw, averaging around 120 mL, which was collected into heparinised tubes. A BD FACSAria II was used to sort naive, central memory, regulatory and stem cell-like memory CD4+ T cells with a panel that included CD45RO, CCR7, CD25, CD127, CD95 and CD27. Purity was above 95% for every sorted population. Right away, PBMCs were isolated by Lymphoprep density gradient centrifugation and were stained directly, with no culture step. Samples were stained and sorted in pairs, with one healthy donor and one patient per experiment, so that batch effects were minimized.

The sequence came from a woman aged 18-35 years in good health. The sample taken for sequencing was naive CD4+ T cells from blood. What this sample's cell subset or site label stands for: true naive CD4+ T cells. This chain is built from TRBV5-1 and TRBJ2-3, and TRBD2 matches 7 of the central bases. The DNA sequence follows: TGCGCCAGCAGTGAGGGGAGGGCCATAGATACGCAGTATTTT. Its translation reads: CASSEGRAIDTQYF.